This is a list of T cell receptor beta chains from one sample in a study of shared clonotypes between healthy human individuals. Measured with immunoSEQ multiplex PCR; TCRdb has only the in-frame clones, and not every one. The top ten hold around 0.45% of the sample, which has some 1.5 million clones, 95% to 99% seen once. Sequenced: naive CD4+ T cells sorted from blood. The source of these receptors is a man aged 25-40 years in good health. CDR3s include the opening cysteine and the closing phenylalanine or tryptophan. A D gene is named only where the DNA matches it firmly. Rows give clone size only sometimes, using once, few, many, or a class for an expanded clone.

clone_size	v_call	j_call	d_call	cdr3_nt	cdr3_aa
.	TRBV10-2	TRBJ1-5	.	TGCGCCAGCAGTGGTAAGGGAAAGCCCCAGCATTTT	CASSGKGKPQHF
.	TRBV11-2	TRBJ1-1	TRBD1	TGTGCCAGCAGCTCCGGGACAGGGACGAACACTGAAGCTTTCTTT	CASSSGTGTNTEAFF
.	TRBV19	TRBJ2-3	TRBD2	TGTGCCACGGGACTAGCGCCCACAGATACGCAGTATTTT	CATGLAPTDTQYF
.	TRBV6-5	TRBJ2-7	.	TGTGCCAGCAGTGGGGTCTACGAGCAGTACTTC	CASSGVYEQYF
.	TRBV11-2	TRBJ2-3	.	TGTGCCAGCAGCCCCGGACTCCTCACAGATACGCAGTATTTT	CASSPGLLTDTQYF
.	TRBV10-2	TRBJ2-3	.	TGCGCCAGCAGGCCACCCACAGATACGCAGTATTTT	CASRPPTDTQYF
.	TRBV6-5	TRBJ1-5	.	TGTGCCAGCACCCCACTTGGGGGCAATCAGCCCCAGCATTTT	CASTPLGGNQPQHF
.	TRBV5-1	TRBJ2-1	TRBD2	TGCGCCAGCAGCTTGTGGGCGGGAGGGAGCTCCTACAATGAGCAGTTCTTC	CASSLWAGGSSYNEQFF
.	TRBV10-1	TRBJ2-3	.	TGCGCCAGCAGTGATCCCAGAGATACGCAGTATTTT	CASSDPRDTQYF
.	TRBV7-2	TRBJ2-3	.	TGTGCCAGCAGAACTAGCTTGAGCACAGATACGCAGTATTTT	CASRTSLSTDTQYF
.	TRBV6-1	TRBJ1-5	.	TGTGCCAGCAGTGAAGGCAGGGGTTTATTTCAGCCCCAGCATTTT	CASSEGRGLFQPQHF
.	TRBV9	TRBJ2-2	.	TGTGCCAGCAGCGTAGTAGACGGGGGCCCCGGGGAGCTGTTTTTT	CASSVVDGGPGELFF
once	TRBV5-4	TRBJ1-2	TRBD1	TGTGCCAGCAGCTTGGCCCGGACAGGGGGCGCCTATGGCTACACCTTC	CASSLARTGGAYGYTF
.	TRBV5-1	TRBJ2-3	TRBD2	TGCGCCAGCAGCTTGACTAGCGTTGATACGCAGTATTTT	CASSLTSVDTQYF
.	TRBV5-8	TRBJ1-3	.	TGTGCCAGCAGCGCCGGATTTACAAGTGAGGGCACCATATATTTT	CASSAGFTSEGTIYF
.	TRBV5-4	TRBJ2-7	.	TGTGCCAGCAGCCACACTAGGGGAAGAGCTAGCGAGCAGTACTTC	CASSHTRGRASEQYF
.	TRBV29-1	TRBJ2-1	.	TGCAGCGTTGTGGGGGGTTCCTACAATGAGCAGTTCTTC	CSVVGGSYNEQFF
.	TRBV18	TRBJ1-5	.	TGTGCCAGTTCCAGGTTATTCAATCAGCCCCAGCATTTT	CASSRLFNQPQHF
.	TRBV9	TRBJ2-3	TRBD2	TGTGCCAGCAGCGGGACTAGTCTTGGCACAGATACGCAGTATTTT	CASSGTSLGTDTQYF
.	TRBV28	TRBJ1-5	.	TGTGCCAGCAACATAAGGTGGACTCAGGGTGTGGTAGGCAATCAGCCCCAGCATTTT	CASNIRWTQGVVGNQPQHF
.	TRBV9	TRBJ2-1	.	TGTGCCAGCAGCGTAGGCCCACCCTCCTACAATGAGCAGTTCTTC	CASSVGPPSYNEQFF
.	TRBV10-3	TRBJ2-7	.	TGTGCCATCAGGACAGTTTCCTACGAGCAGTACTTC	CAIRTVSYEQYF
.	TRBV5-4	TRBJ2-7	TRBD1	TGTGCCAGCAGCCAGGGACAGGGGGCGTACGAGCAGTACTTC	CASSQGQGAYEQYF
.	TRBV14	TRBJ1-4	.	TGTGCCAGCAGCCAAGTAGGGGGGAATGAAAAACTGTTTTTT	CASSQVGGNEKLFF